A selection of T cell receptor beta chains follows, all from one sample in a study of shared clonotypes between healthy human individuals. Only in-frame clones appear in the TCRdb table, and some are missing; sequencing was by immunoSEQ multiplex PCR. Seen here are about 480,000 clones, roughly 79% observed once, and the top ten hold 9.5% to 15%. Material for sequencing was PBMCs. Receptors were obtained from a woman between 40 and 50 years old in good health. Some clones in this sample may be carry-over from other donors' samples. Each CDR3 is given with its conserved first and last residue. The order of the fields is CDR3 length, D gene, clone size, V gene, J gene, CDR3 protein, CDR3 DNA. D genes are given only for firm matches. The listing skips clone size in some rows; elsewhere it reads once, few, many or a size class.

>17|TRBD1|NA|TRBV11-1|TRBJ2-7
CASSLSRLGTAASEQYF
TGTGCCAGCAGCTTAAGTAGGTTGGGGACAGCAGCCTCCGAGCAGTACTTC
>16|NA|once|TRBV21-1|TRBJ2-6
CASSKVGNSGANVLTF
TGTGCCAGCAGCAAAGTTGGGAACTCTGGGGCCAACGTCCTGACTTTC
>14|TRBD2|NA|TRBV5-1|TRBJ2-1
CASSSSGEGWEQFF
TGCGCCAGCAGCTCCAGCGGGGAGGGGTGGGAGCAGTTCTTC
>16|NA|NA|TRBV10-3|TRBJ2-2
CAISFRGSASSGELFF
TGTGCCATCAGTTTTCGGGGGAGTGCCTCGTCCGGGGAGCTGTTTTTT
>19|NA|NA|TRBV28|TRBJ2-7
CASSFRLSFRDGPSYEQYF
TGTGCCAGCAGTTTCAGGTTGTCCTTCCGGGACGGACCCTCCTACGAGCAGTACTTC
>13|NA|NA|TRBV30|TRBJ2-3
CAWRGKASDTQYF
TGTGCCTGGAGGGGGAAGGCTTCAGATACGCAGTATTTT
>14|NA|NA|TRBV6-5|TRBJ2-5
CASSYEGGKETQYF
TGTGCCAGCAGTTACGAGGGGGGAAAAGAGACCCAGTACTTC
>14|NA|NA|TRBV6-5|TRBJ1-5
CASSPWQSNQPQHF
TGTGCCAGCAGCCCCTGGCAGAGCAATCAGCCCCAGCATTTT
>13|TRBD1|NA|TRBV30|TRBJ2-1
CAWEPQGVSEQFF
TGTGCCTGGGAACCTCAGGGGGTTTCTGAGCAGTTCTTC
>17|NA|NA|TRBV30|TRBJ1-5
CAWSPPRGPLGNQPQHF
TGTGCCTGGAGTCCACCCCGTGGCCCATTAGGGAATCAGCCCCAGCATTTT
>15|TRBD1|NA|TRBV6-5|TRBJ1-4
CASRDDRGPFEKLFF
TGTGCCAGCAGAGACGACAGGGGGCCTTTTGAAAAACTGTTTTTT
>14|NA|NA|TRBV11-2|TRBJ2-2
CASSLSASAGELFF
TGTGCCAGCAGCTTATCGGCTAGCGCCGGGGAGCTGTTTTTT
>15|NA|NA|TRBV7-2|TRBJ2-3
CASSGGTVTTDTQYF
TGTGCCAGCAGCGGGGGGACAGTTACCACAGATACGCAGTATTTT
>13|NA|few|TRBV5-5|TRBJ1-1
CASSSTGDTEAFF
TGTGCCAGCAGTTCAACTGGCGACACTGAAGCTTTCTTT
>14|NA|few|TRBV9|TRBJ1-1
CASNERGLGTEAFF
TGTGCCAGCAATGAGCGGGGGTTGGGCACTGAAGCTTTCTTT
>14|TRBD1|NA|TRBV5-1|TRBJ1-1
CASSSFGTGAEAFF
TGCGCCAGCAGCTCCTTCGGGACAGGGGCTGAAGCTTTCTTT
>15|TRBD1|NA|TRBV10-2|TRBJ1-6
CASSELDRGNSPLHF
TGCGCCAGCAGTGAGTTAGACAGGGGCAATTCACCCCTCCACTTT
>15|NA|NA|TRBV4-1|TRBJ2-5
CASSHYGQNQETQYF
TGCGCCAGCAGCCATTACGGACAGAACCAAGAGACCCAGTACTTC
>18|NA|many|TRBV30|TRBJ1-1
CAWSPFGLGGLGNTEAFF
TGTGCCTGGAGTCCCTTCGGCTTGGGTGGGTTAGGGAACACTGAAGCTTTCTTT
>16|NA|NA|TRBV28|TRBJ1-5
CASSTGTANSNQPQHF
TGTGCCAGCAGTACTGGGACGGCAAATAGCAATCAGCCCCAGCATTTT
>14|TRBD1|few|TRBV19|TRBJ1-5
CASSPTGGVQPQHF
TGTGCCAGTAGTCCTACAGGGGGGGTTCAGCCCCAGCATTTT
>12|NA|NA|TRBV6-5|TRBJ2-2
CASRARHRELFF
TGTGCCAGCCGGGCAAGACACCGGGAGCTGTTTTTT
>18|NA|NA|TRBV6-1|TRBJ2-3
CASSESGNVDLSTDTQYF
TGTGCCAGCAGTGAGTCCGGGAATGTCGACCTTAGCACAGATACGCAGTATTTT
>13|NA|few|TRBV27|TRBJ2-3
CASSSGWADTQYF
TGTGCCAGCAGCTCTGGGTGGGCAGATACGCAGTATTTT
>13|NA|NA|TRBV29-1|TRBJ2-7
CSVSWAGLGEQYF
TGCAGCGTTAGCTGGGCAGGACTCGGGGAGCAGTACTTC
>14|NA|NA|TRBV5-4|TRBJ2-5
CASKASAPQETQYF
TGTGCCAGCAAAGCTAGCGCTCCCCAAGAGACCCAGTACTTC
>15|TRBD2|NA|TRBV5-4|TRBJ2-7
CASSDKRERVYEQYF
TGTGCCAGCAGCGACAAGCGGGAGAGGGTCTACGAGCAGTACTTC
>15|NA|NA|TRBV10-3|TRBJ2-7
CAISESGSGDYEQYF
TGTGCCATCAGTGAGTCAGGCAGTGGGGACTACGAGCAGTACTTC
>13|NA|NA|TRBV7-9|TRBJ2-3
CASSSRGMDTQYF
TGTGCCAGCAGCTCCCGGGGGATGGATACGCAGTATTTT
>14|TRBD2|NA|TRBV5-1|TRBJ2-1
CASSPGLAVNEQFF
TGCGCCAGCAGCCCTGGACTAGCGGTCAATGAGCAGTTCTTC
>16|NA|NA|TRBV7-9|TRBJ1-4
CASSLDLLWGREKLFF
TGTGCCAGCAGCTTAGATTTACTTTGGGGGCGAGAAAAACTGTTTTTT
>15|TRBD1|NA|TRBV28|TRBJ2-5
CASSPRGGMVKTQYF
TGTGCCAGCAGTCCCCGAGGGGGCATGGTAAAGACCCAGTACTTC
>16|TRBD2|NA|TRBV27|TRBJ2-3
CASSGGLAGYTDTQYF
TGTGCCAGCAGTGGGGGACTAGCGGGGTACACAGATACGCAGTATTTT
>15|NA|NA|TRBV5-6|TRBJ1-1
CASSLGGVGRTEAFF
TGTGCCAGCAGCTTGGGTGGGGTGGGGAGGACTGAAGCTTTCTTT
>16|NA|once|TRBV11-2|TRBJ2-7
CASSLGGGYISYEQYF
TGTGCCAGCAGCTTAGGTGGGGGTTATATTTCCTACGAGCAGTACTTC
>15|NA|NA|TRBV7-9|TRBJ2-4
CASIPLLSSKNIQYF
TGTGCCAGCATCCCCCTCTTAAGTTCCAAAAACATTCAGTACTTC
>14|NA|NA|TRBV7-6|TRBJ1-1
CASVSRGSNTEAFF
TGTGCCAGCGTTTCGAGGGGTTCGAACACTGAAGCTTTCTTT
>15|TRBD2|NA|TRBV4-1|TRBJ2-7
CASSQDRGTRVEQYF
TGCGCCAGCAGCCAAGATAGGGGGACTAGGGTCGAGCAGTACTTC
>12|NA|NA|TRBV5-1|TRBJ2-1
CASSLWENEQFF
TGCGCCAGCAGCTTGTGGGAAAATGAGCAGTTCTTC
>15|TRBD2|NA|TRBV18|TRBJ2-7
CASSPRLAGRNEQYF
TGTGCCAGCTCACCTCGACTAGCGGGAAGGAACGAGCAGTACTTC
>13|NA|few|TRBV28|TRBJ1-1
CASRPPYNTEAFF
TGTGCCAGCAGACCGCCGTACAACACTGAAGCTTTCTTT
>15|NA|NA|TRBV10-3|TRBJ2-7
CAISENRAGEDEQYF
TGTGCCATCAGTGAGAACCGAGCGGGTGAGGACGAGCAGTACTTC
>14|NA|once|TRBV19|TRBJ1-5
CASSISSGNQPQHF
TGTGCCAGTAGTATTTCGTCAGGGAATCAGCCCCAGCATTTT
>15|NA|NA|TRBV9|TRBJ2-1
CASSDTRSSYNEQFF
TGTGCCAGCAGCGATACTAGGAGCTCCTACAATGAGCAGTTCTTC
>13|NA|NA|TRBV28|TRBJ1-2
CASSSSIDYGYTF
TGTGCCAGCAGTTCGTCAATCGACTATGGCTACACCTTC
>13|NA|NA|TRBV28|TRBJ2-1
CASSWRSYNEQFF
TGTGCCAGCAGTTGGAGGTCCTACAATGAGCAGTTCTTC
>13|NA|NA|TRBV9|TRBJ2-7
CASSAHLDSEQYF
TGTGCCAGCAGCGCACACCTGGACAGCGAGCAGTACTTC
>15|NA|NA|TRBV7-3|TRBJ2-2
CASSSGGGNTGELFF
TGTGCCAGCAGCTCCGGAGGGGGAAACACCGGGGAGCTGTTTTTT
>15|TRBD1|NA|TRBV19|TRBJ2-3
CASTFSDRGTDTQYF
TGTGCCAGTACCTTCTCGGACAGGGGCACAGATACGCAGTATTTT
>13|NA|few|TRBV7-2|TRBJ1-2
CASSYTGTYGYTF
TGTGCCAGCAGCTACACAGGGACCTATGGCTACACCTTC
>16|NA|NA|TRBV27|TRBJ2-3
CASSLSVFLATDTQYF
TGTGCCAGCAGTTTATCGGTCTTTCTGGCCACAGATACGCAGTATTTT
>13|NA|NA|TRBV7-9|TRBJ2-2
CASSLASAGELFF
TGTGCCAGCAGCTTAGCCTCAGCGGGGGAGCTGTTTTTT
>12|NA|NA|TRBV27|TRBJ2-5
CASSGVGATQYF
TGTGCCAGCAGTGGGGTTGGCGCGACCCAGTACTTC
>13|NA|NA|TRBV4-1|TRBJ2-1
CASSQALRNEQFF
TGCGCCAGCAGCCAAGCGTTGCGCAATGAGCAGTTCTTC
>16|NA|NA|TRBV19|TRBJ1-5
CASSIPGGGGNQPQHF
TGTGCCAGTAGTATACCCGGGGGCGGGGGCAATCAGCCCCAGCATTTT
>15|NA|few|TRBV19|TRBJ1-5
CASSIVLSGNQPQHF
TGTGCCAGTAGTATAGTTTTATCGGGAAATCAGCCCCAGCATTTT